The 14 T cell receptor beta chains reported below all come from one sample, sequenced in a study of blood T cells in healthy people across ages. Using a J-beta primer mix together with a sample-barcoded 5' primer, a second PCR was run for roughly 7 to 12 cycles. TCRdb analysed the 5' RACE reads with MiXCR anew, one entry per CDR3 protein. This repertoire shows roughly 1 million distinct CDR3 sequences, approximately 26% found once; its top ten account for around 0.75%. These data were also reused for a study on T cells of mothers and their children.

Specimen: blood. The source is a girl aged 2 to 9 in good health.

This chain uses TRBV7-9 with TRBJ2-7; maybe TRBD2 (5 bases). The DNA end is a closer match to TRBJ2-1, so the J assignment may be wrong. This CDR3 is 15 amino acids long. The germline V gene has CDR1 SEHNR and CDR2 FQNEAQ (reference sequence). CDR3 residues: CASGLEGISYNEQFF. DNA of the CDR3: TGTGCCAGCGGCCTAGAGGGTATCTCATACAATGAGCAGTTCTTC.

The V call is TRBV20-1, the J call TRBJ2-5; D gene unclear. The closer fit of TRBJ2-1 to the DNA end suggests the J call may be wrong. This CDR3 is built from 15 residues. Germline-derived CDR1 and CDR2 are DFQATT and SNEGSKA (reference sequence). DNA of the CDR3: TGCAGTGCTAGAGATCGGAGCTTCCCCTACAATGAGCAGTTCTTC. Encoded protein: CSARDRSFPYNEQFF.

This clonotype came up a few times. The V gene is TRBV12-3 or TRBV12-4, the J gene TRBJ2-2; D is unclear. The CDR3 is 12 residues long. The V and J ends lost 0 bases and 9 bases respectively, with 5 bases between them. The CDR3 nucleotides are TGTGCCAGCAGTTTAGCGGCCAGGGAGCTGTTTTTT. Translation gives CASSLAARELFF.

The CDR3: CASSNRGHGYTF. CDR3 DNA sequence: TGTGCCAGCAGCAACAGGGGGCACGGCTACACCTTC. The chain carries TRBV6-6 and TRBJ1-2, with 9 bases that match TRBD1. This CDR3 comprises 12 residues. With 6 bases clipped from V and 8 bases from J, the junction kept 4 bases outside the gene matches. Germline V gene sequence: CDR1 MNHNY, CDR2 SVGAGI (reference sequence).

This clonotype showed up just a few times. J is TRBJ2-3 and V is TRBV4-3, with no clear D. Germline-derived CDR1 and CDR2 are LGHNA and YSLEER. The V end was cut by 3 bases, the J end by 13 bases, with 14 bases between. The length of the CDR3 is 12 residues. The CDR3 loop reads CASSHLGGDEYF. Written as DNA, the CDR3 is TGCGCCAGCAGCCATCTTGGTGGGGATGAGTATTTT.

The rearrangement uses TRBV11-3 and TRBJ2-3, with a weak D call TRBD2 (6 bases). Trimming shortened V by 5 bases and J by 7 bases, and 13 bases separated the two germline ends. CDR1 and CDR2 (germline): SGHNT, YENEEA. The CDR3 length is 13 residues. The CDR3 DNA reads TGTGCCAGCAGCCGGGGGACCGCAAATACGCAGTATTTT. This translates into CASSRGTANTQYF.

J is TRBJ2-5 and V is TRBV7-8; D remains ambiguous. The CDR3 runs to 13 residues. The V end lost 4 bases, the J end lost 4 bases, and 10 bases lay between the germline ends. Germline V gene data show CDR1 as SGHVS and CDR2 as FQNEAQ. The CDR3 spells CASSSQNGETQYF. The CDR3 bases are TGTGCCAGCAGCTCCCAGAACGGAGAGACCCAGTACTTC. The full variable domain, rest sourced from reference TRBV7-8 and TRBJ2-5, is GAGVSQSPRYKVAKRGQDVALRCDPISGHVSLFWYQQALGQGPEFLTYFQNEAQLDKSGLPSDRFFAERPEGSVSTLKIQRTQQEDSAVYLCASSSQNGETQYFGPGTRLLVL.

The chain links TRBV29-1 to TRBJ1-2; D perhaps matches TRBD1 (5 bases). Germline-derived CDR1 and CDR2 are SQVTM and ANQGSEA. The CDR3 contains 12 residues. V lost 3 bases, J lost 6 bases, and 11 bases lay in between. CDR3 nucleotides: TGCAGCGTTGACGGGGGAAAGCATGGCTACACCTTC. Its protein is CSVDGGKHGYTF.

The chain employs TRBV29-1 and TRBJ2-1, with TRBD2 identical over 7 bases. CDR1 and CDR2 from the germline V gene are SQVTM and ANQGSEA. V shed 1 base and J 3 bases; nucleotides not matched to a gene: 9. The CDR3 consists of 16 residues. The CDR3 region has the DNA TGCAGCGTTGAAGGAAGCACTAGCGCAATCTACAATGAGCAGTTCTTC. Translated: CSVEGSTSAIYNEQFF.

The CDR3 loop is CSVRGTGLNTEAFF. The CDR3 DNA reads as TGCAGCGTGAGGGGGACAGGTCTCAACACTGAAGCTTTCTTT. This chain uses TRBV29-1 with TRBJ1-1, with TRBD1 matching 8 bases. The germline V gene encodes CDR1 SQVTM and CDR2 ANQGSEA. The CDR3 has 14 amino acids. Germline trimming cut 6 bases from V and 2 bases from J; bases unmatched to any gene: 8. Combining the CDR3 with reference TRBV29-1 and TRBJ1-1 gives the whole variable domain SAVISQKPSRDICQRGTSLTIQCQVDSQVTMMFWYRQQPGQSLTLIATANQGSEATYESGFVIDKFPISRPNLTFSTLTVSNMSPEDSSIYLCSVRGTGLNTEAFFGQGTRLTVV.

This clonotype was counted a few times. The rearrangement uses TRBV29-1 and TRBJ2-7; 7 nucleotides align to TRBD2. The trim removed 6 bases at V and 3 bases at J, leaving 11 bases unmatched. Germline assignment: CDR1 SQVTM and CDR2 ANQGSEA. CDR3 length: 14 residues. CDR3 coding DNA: TGCAGCGTGAGTACTGCAGGGACTAACTACGAGCAGTACTTC. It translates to CSVSTAGTNYEQYF.

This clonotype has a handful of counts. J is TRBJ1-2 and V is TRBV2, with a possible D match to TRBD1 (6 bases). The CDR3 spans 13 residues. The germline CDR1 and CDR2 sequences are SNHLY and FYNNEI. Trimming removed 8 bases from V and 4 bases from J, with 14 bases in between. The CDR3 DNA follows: TGTGCCAGCCGGAGTGGGGGCAGCTATGGCTACACCTTC. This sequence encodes CASRSGGSYGYTF.

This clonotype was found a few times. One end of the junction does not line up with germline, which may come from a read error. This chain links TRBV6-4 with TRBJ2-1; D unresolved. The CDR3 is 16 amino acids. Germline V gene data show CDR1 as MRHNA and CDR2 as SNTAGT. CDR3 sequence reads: CASSDGPESSYNEQLF. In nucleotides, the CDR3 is TGTGCCAGCAGTGACGGGCCAGAAAGCTCCTACAATGAGCAGCTCTTC.

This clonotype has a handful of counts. CDR3: CASSSGTGVNEQYF. DNA of the CDR3: TGTGCCAGCAGCTCCGGGACAGGGGTAAACGAGCAGTACTTC. The chain uses TRBV7-9 and TRBJ2-7, with 10 nucleotides matching TRBD1. The junction had 5 bases not matched to a gene; V was cut back by 4 bases and J by 5 bases. In germline, CDR1 is SEHNR, CDR2 FQNEAQ (reference sequence). There are 14 residues in the CDR3.